This T cell receptor (beta chain) was found in a study of shared clonotypes between healthy human individuals. Only in-frame clones appear in the TCRdb table, and some are missing; sequencing was by immunoSEQ multiplex PCR. The table has about 460,000 clones, approximately 71% seen once. The table lists this clone with a count of one. Specimen: PBMCs. The sequence came from a woman in her thirties or forties in good health. Some clones in this sample may be carry-over from other donors' samples.

The CDR3 loop reads CASSLRRGTQGYTF. The CDR3, as DNA: TGTGCCAGCAGTTTAAGACGGGGGACGCAAGGCTACACCTTC. The rearrangement links TRBV28 to TRBJ1-2; a weak D match, TRBD1 (5 bases). From germline, CDR1 is MDHEN and CDR2 SYDVKM. V gave up 2 bases and J gave up 8 bases, with 15 bases separating them. CDR3 length equals 14 residues.